This TCR beta chain comes out of a study of OX40 agonist ivuxolimab in advanced cancers. About the study: In this cohort, patients received ivuxolimab, an agonistic anti-OX40 (CD134) antibody.

This clone was seen more than once but under ten times. As yet, its antigen is unknown. V lost 5 bases and J lost 4, with 21 bases in between. This CDR3 spans 16 amino acids. Germline-derived CDR1 and CDR2 are SGHNT and YYREEE (reference sequence). Overall study results and limits: Clonal expansion was seen in CD4+ and CD8+ blood T cells by week 6 at 0.1 to 3.0 mg/kg. The mean number of expanded clones was higher in CD8+ T cells than in CD4+.

Profiled with immunoSEQ multiplex PCR; TCRdb holds only in-frame clones, not every one. The table shows tens of thousands of clones, with more than 70% occurring only once. The sample here was CD4+ or CD8+ T cells sorted from blood, taken in a trial of the OX40 agonist ivuxolimab. The genes are TRBV5-4 and TRBJ1-2; D gene ambiguous. The sequence was obtained from an adult with an advanced solid tumor such as melanoma, head and neck, liver or kidney cancer. The DNA of the CDR3 is TGTGCCAGCAGTCTTGGCAATTTCGGCAGTATCTATGGCTACACCTTC. Translation: CASSLGNFGSIYGYTF.